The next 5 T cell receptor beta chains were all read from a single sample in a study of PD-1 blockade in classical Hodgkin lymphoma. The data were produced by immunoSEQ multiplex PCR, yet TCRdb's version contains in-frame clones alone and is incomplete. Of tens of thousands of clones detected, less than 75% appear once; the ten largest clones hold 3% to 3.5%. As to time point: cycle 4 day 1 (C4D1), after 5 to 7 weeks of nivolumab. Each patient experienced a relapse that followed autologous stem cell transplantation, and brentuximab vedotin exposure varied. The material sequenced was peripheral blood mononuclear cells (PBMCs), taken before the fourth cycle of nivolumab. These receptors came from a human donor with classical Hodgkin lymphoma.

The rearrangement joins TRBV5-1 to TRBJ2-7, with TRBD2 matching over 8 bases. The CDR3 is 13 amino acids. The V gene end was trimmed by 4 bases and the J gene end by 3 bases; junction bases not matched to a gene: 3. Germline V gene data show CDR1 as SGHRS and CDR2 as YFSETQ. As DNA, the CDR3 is TGCGCCAGCAGCACGGGACTAGTCTACGAGCAGTACTTC. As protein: CASSTGLVYEQYF. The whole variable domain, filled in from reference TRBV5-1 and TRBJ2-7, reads KAGVTQTPRYLIKTRGQQVTLSCSPISGHRSVSWYQQTPGQGLQFLFEYFSETQRNKGNFPGRFSGRQFSNSRSEMNVSTLELGDSALYLCASSTGLVYEQYFGPGTRLTVT.

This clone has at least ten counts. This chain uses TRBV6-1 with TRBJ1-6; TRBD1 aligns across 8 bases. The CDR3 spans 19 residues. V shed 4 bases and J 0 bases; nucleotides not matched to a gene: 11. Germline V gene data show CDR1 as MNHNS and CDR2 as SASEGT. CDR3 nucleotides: TGTGCCAGCAGTGCCCGGGACAGGCGGGTGAGCTCCTATAATTCACCCCTCCACTTT. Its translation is CASSARDRRVSSYNSPLHF.

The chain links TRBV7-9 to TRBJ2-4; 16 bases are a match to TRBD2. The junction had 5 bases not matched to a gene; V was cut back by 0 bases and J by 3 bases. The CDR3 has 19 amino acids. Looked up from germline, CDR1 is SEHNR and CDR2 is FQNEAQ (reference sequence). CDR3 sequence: CASSLAGLAGGPGKNIQYF. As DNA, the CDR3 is TGTGCCAGCAGCTTAGCGGGACTAGCGGGAGGGCCAGGCAAAAACATTCAGTACTTC.

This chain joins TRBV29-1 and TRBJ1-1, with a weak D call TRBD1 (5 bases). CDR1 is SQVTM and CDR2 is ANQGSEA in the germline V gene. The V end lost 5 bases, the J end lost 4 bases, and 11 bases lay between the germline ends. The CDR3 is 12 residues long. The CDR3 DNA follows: TGCAGCGTTCGCGGGACCGGCACTGAAGCTTTCTTT. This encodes CSVRGTGTEAFF.

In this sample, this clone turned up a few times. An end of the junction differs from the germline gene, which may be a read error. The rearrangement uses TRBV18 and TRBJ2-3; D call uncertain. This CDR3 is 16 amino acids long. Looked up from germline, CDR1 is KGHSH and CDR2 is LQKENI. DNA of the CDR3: TGTGCCAGCTCCCCACCTGGGGTAGCCCAGACGGATACGCAGTATTTT. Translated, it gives CASSPPGVAQTDTQYF.